The rows below give T cell receptor beta chains drawn from one sample of a study of radiotherapy plus CTLA-4 blockade in lung cancer. TCRdb's copy holds only in-frame clones and misses some; the assay was immunoSEQ multiplex PCR. Of more than 75,000 clones listed, roughly 74% are singletons. Material: peripheral blood, obtained from a patient treated with radiotherapy plus ipilimumab. These receptors came from a human donor with non-small cell lung cancer who had a partial response to radiotherapy plus ipilimumab. Some clones in this sample may be carry-over from other donors' samples. Each CDR3 is given without its conserved first and last residue. D genes are given only for firm matches.

TRBJ2-1	TRBV12-5	TRBD1	ASGKTGGSYNEQF
TRBJ1-2	TRBV11-2	TRBD1	ASRWTGEHGYT
TRBJ2-7	TRBV10-1	TRBD1	ASSLQGSYEQY
TRBJ2-5	TRBV27	TRBD1	ASSPGPGQGLETQY
TRBJ1-1	TRBV28	.	ASSLWQANTEAF
TRBJ2-7	TRBV7-6	TRBD2	ASSLYVSGSSYEQY
TRBJ2-5	TRBV2	TRBD2	ASSEAGASGWQETQY
TRBJ2-5	TRBV7-2	.	ASIQTNGVGTQY
TRBJ1-5	TRBV19	.	ASSTPPGQRYQPQH
TRBJ1-2	TRBV29-1	TRBD1	SVGTGVPVGYT
TRBJ2-7	TRBV11-2	.	ASSKVLSKTYEQY
TRBJ1-1	TRBV2	TRBD1	ASRSTGFTEAF
TRBJ2-7	TRBV5-1	TRBD2	ASSLAGGTEQY
TRBJ2-1	TRBV9	.	ASSVAEGASYNEQF
TRBJ1-5	TRBV7-2	.	ASSSNSNQPQH
TRBJ2-2	TRBV2	TRBD1	ASQPVPGQGTGELF
TRBJ1-5	TRBV30	.	AWSGKGRQPQH
TRBJ2-3	TRBV30	TRBD2	ATAGGSGSSTDTQY
TRBJ1-4	TRBV28	TRBD1	ASRPGGAANEKLF
TRBJ2-6	TRBV6-1	.	ASSGRGHSGANVLT
TRBJ2-1	TRBV7-9	TRBD1	ASSPPRRDRGLYNEQF
TRBJ2-1	TRBV29-1	.	SVYPGQSVGEQF
TRBJ1-3	TRBV19	TRBD1	ASSTTDRHSGNTIY
TRBJ1-6	TRBV6-6	.	ASSPSTVNNSPLH
TRBJ1-1	TRBV11-2	.	ASSLVGVGGEAF
TRBJ2-7	TRBV19	.	ASSPGLDREQY
TRBJ2-6	TRBV2	.	ASRTGQFSGANVLT
TRBJ2-7	TRBV10-3	TRBD1	AISDPGTASYEQY
TRBJ1-6	TRBV2	.	ASSEQGRSPLH
TRBJ2-5	TRBV11-2	.	ASSLVGGLSETQY
TRBJ2-7	TRBV11-3	.	ASSLGGHYEQY
TRBJ2-1	TRBV28	TRBD1	ASTRGQGYNEQF
TRBJ2-3	TRBV19	TRBD2	ASTRGGSADTQY
TRBJ2-7	TRBV6-1	TRBD1	ASSLDRGRGYEQY
TRBJ2-5	TRBV6-6	.	ATMGLVPETQY
TRBJ2-6	TRBV5-5	.	ASSSVDRISPSGANVLT
TRBJ1-1	TRBV5-1	.	ASSTRLNTEAF
TRBJ1-1	TRBV7-3	.	ASSSWSTTEAF
TRBJ2-2	TRBV28	.	ASSLLGSGNTGELF
TRBJ1-1	TRBV7-6	.	ASSLGQNTEAF
TRBJ2-3	TRBV11-2	TRBD1	ASSLDRGSDTQY
TRBJ2-7	TRBV5-1	TRBD1	ASSTGQGVHEQY
TRBJ1-6	TRBV5-4	.	ASTPGSPDNSPLH
TRBJ2-2	TRBV9	.	ASSVLGDTGELF
TRBJ2-7	TRBV4-1	TRBD2	ASSQGLSGRAPIYEQY
TRBJ1-5	TRBV6-6	.	ASSYSIRSGQPQH
TRBJ2-7	TRBV27	.	ASSLSGGRSYEQY
TRBJ2-5	TRBV28	TRBD2	ASIGSGGLSRETQY
TRBJ2-1	TRBV2	TRBD2	ASSPTSGRVWEQF
TRBJ2-3	TRBV2	.	ASSELAPSTDTQY
TRBJ2-7	TRBV11-3	TRBD2	ASSLSGSHEQY
TRBJ2-5	TRBV7-9	.	ASTPGRGSETQY
TRBJ1-2	TRBV29-1	.	SALIQGRRGYT
TRBJ1-3	TRBV18	TRBD1	ASSPQGAGSGNTIY
TRBJ1-1	TRBV2	TRBD1	ASSWTGGTEAF
TRBJ2-1	TRBV6-4	TRBD2	ASSRLAGVGNEQF
TRBJ2-2	TRBV19	TRBD1	ASSTGTGKTGELF
TRBJ1-5	TRBV10-1	.	ASGQTTHRPHSNQPQH
TRBJ1-4	TRBV7-9	TRBD1	ASSLAGTGVEKLF
TRBJ2-6	TRBV4-1	.	ASSQDSAGGSFSGANVLT